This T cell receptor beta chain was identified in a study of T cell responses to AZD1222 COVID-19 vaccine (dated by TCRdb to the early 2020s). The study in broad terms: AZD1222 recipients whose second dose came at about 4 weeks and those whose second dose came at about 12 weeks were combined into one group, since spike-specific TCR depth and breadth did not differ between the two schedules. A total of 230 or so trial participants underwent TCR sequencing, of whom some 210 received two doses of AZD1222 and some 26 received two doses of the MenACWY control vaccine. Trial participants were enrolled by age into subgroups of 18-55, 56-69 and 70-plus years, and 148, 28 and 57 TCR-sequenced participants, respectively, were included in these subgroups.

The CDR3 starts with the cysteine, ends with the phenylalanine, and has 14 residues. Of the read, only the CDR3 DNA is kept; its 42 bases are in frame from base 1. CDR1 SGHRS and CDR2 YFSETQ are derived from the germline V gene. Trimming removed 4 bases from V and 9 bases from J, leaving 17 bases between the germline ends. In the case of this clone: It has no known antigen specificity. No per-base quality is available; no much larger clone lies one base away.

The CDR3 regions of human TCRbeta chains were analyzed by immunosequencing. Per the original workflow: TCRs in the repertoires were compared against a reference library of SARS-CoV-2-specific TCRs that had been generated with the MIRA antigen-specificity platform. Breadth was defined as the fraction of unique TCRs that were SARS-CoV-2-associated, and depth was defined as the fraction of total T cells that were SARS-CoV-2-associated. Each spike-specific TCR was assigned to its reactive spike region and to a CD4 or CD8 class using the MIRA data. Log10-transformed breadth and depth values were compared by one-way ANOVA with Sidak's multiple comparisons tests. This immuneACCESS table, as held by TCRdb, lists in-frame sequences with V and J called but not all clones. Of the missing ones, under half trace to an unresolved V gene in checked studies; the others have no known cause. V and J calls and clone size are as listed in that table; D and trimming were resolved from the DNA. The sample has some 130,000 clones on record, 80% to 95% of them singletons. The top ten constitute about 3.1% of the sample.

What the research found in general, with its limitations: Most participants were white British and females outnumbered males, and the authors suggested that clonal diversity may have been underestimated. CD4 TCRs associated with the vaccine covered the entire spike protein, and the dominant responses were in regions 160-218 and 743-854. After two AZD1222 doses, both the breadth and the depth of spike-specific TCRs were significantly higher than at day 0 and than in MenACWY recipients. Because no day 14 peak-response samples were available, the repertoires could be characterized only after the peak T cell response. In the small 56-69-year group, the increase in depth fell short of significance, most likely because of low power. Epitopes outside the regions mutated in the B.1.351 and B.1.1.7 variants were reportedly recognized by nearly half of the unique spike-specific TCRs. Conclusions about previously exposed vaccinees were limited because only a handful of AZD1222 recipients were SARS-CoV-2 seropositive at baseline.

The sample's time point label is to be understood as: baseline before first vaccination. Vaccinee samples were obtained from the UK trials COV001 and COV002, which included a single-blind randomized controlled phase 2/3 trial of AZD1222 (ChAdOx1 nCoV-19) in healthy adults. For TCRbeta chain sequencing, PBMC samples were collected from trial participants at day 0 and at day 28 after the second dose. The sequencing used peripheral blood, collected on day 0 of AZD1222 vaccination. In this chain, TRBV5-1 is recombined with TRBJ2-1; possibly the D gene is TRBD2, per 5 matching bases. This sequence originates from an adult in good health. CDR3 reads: CASSQVGARGEQFF. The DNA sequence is TGCGCCAGCAGCCAGGTGGGAGCCCGGGGTGAGCAGTTCTTC.